These 25 T cell receptor beta chains originate from one sample sequenced in a study of CD8 T cells in Susac syndrome. RNA was extracted with the RNeasy kit, and a quantity of about 0.5 to 1 ug was reverse transcribed using random hexamers. One entry per CDR3 protein results from TCRdb running MiXCR on the immunoSEQ multiplex PCR reads. The sample has 160,000 or so distinct CDR3 sequences; approximately 94% are singletons. Sequenced sample: CD4+ T cells from PBMCs. All receptors come from a human donor with Susac syndrome.

The CDR3 region has the DNA TGTGCCACCAGCAGAGATCAGAAGGGGCCGGGCAATCAGCCCCAGCATTTT. Residues: CATSRDQKGPGNQPQHF. The V and J genes are TRBV15 and TRBJ1-5; a possible D gene is TRBD1 (5 bases). Germline CDR1 reads LNHNV; CDR2 reads YYDKDF (reference sequence). Trimming left V 0 bases short and J 2 bases short, with 14 bases between. This CDR3 is built from 17 residues.

The J gene is TRBJ2-3, the V gene TRBV4-3; the D call may be TRBD1 or TRBD2 (7 bases each). The germline V gene encodes CDR1 LGHNA and CDR2 YSLEER. V was shortened by 2 bases and J by 0 bases, with 9 bases between the two germline ends. CDR3 length: 15 amino acids. CDR3 nucleotide sequence: TGCGCCAGCAGCCAACAGGGGGGGAGCACAGATACGCAGTATTTT. This encodes CASSQQGGSTDTQYF.

The chain employs TRBV7-2 and TRBJ2-2; 8 bases are a match to TRBD2. V shed 0 bases and J 9 bases; nucleotides not matched to a gene: 3. This CDR3 region has 14 residues. CDR1 is SGHTA and CDR2 is FQGNSA in the germline V gene. The CDR3 region is CASSLARGVRELFF. The CDR3 DNA reads TGTGCCAGCAGCTTAGCGCGGGGGGTCCGGGAGCTGTTTTTT.

V is TRBV2 and J is TRBJ2-3, with 9 nucleotides matching TRBD1. From germline, CDR1 is SNHLY and CDR2 FYNNEI. V lost 8 bases to trimming and J lost 4 bases; unmatched junction nucleotides: 7. This CDR3 is built from 14 residues. CDR3 sequence: CASGGQGGADTQYF. The CDR3 nucleotides are TGTGCCAGCGGGGGACAGGGAGGCGCAGATACGCAGTATTTT.

This chain connects TRBV10-3 to TRBJ2-3, with TRBD1 matching over 7 bases. This CDR3 is 15 amino acids long. The ends lost 6 bases at V and 0 bases at J; junction bases unmatched: 6. Per the germline V gene, CDR1 is ENHRY and CDR2 is SYGVKD. The CDR3 DNA reads TGTGCCATCAGCTCCCGGGACAGCAGCACAGATACGCAGTATTTT. It specifies CAISSRDSSTDTQYF.

V and J are TRBV4-2 and TRBJ1-6; 7 bases fit TRBD1. V shed 0 bases and J 10 bases; nucleotides not matched to a gene: 12. Germline-derived CDR1 and CDR2 are LGHNA and YNFKEQ. The CDR3 contains 17 residues. The CDR3 spells CASSQETGAGTVSPLHF. DNA for the CDR3: TGTGCCAGCAGCCAAGAAACAGGGGCCGGCACCGTGTCACCCCTCCACTTT.

This sequence joins TRBV12-3 or TRBV12-4 and TRBJ1-2, with TRBD1 identical over 8 bases. This CDR3 has 15 residues. J gave up 8 bases and V 3 bases, and 11 bases lay outside the gene matches. As DNA, the CDR3 is TGTGCCAGCAGTTTCGGGACAGGAAGAACTAGAGGCTACACCTTC. It codes for CASSFGTGRTRGYTF.

This clonotype was seen once. The chain uses TRBV29-1 and TRBJ2-1, with 11 bases aligning to TRBD1. The CDR3 has 12 amino acids. Unmatched junction bases numbered 4, after V lost 6 bases and J lost 9 bases. Germline-derived CDR1 and CDR2 are SQVTM and ANQGSEA. The CDR3 loop reads CSVGGQGGEQFF. In DNA form, the CDR3 reads TGCAGCGTAGGGGGACAGGGGGGTGAGCAGTTCTTC.

This clonotype was observed once. The CDR3 region is CASSSTPGGGGYTF. The CDR3 DNA sequence: TGTGCCAGCAGCTCCACACCAGGGGGCGGTGGCTACACCTTC. The J gene is TRBJ1-2, the V gene TRBV11-2, with 8 bases matching TRBD1. Germline CDR1 and CDR2: SGHAT and FQNNGV. Germline trimming cut 4 bases from V and 7 bases from J; bases unmatched to any gene: 8. The CDR3 spans 14 residues.

CDR3 coding DNA: TGTGCCAGCAGTTTTGGGACTAGCGGGGCCCGCACAGATACGCAGTATTTT. Amino acids: CASSFGTSGARTDTQYF. The V gene is TRBV12-3 or TRBV12-4, the J gene TRBJ2-3; 13 nucleotides line up with TRBD2. The CDR3 extends over 17 amino acids. J gave up 1 base and V 3 bases, and 4 bases lay outside the gene matches.

The chain employs TRBV5-1 and TRBJ2-5; TRBD1 matches 7 bases. This CDR3 is built from 12 residues. J lost 2 bases, V lost 6 bases, and 1 base had no gene match. Germline CDR1 and CDR2: SGHRS and YFSETQ. The DNA of the CDR3 is TGCGCCAGCACGGGACAGCAAGAGACCCAGTACTTC. As protein: CASTGQQETQYF.

The chain uses TRBV5-1 and TRBJ1-1, with TRBD1 identical over 9 bases. The V gene end was trimmed by 0 bases and the J gene end by 10 bases; junction bases not matched to a gene: 1. The V gene's germline CDR1 is SGHRS and CDR2 YFSETQ. The CDR3 totals 12 residues. CDR3 region: CASSLDRGRAFF. The CDR3 DNA follows: TGCGCCAGCAGCTTGGACAGGGGGCGAGCTTTCTTT.

The rearrangement uses TRBV20-1 and TRBJ2-5; D remains ambiguous. Trimming took 3 bases from V and 2 from J, leaving 13 bases between them. CDR3 length equals 14 residues. CDR1 and CDR2 (germline): DFQATT, SNEGSKA (reference sequence). Here the CDR3 DNA reads TGCAGTGCTAGGGACGGTTGGGGACAAGAGACCCAGTACTTC. It is translated as CSARDGWGQETQYF.

The chain links TRBV21-1 to TRBJ2-7; the table assigns TRBD1, which was not confirmed against the DNA. TRBV21-1 is a pseudogene. CDR3 length: 13 amino acids. Here the CDR3 reads CASSKGCEGGQYF. Here the CDR3 DNA reads TGTGCCAGCAGCAAAGGTTGCGAAGGGGGGCAGTACTTC.

The CDR3 nucleotides read TGTGCCAGCAGCCTGGGGTCCGGGACAGGAAACATTCAGTACTTC. This encodes CASSLGSGTGNIQYF. The chain has TRBV7-9 and TRBJ2-4; 8 bases agree with TRBD1. The germline V gene encodes CDR1 SEHNR and CDR2 FQNEAQ (reference sequence). The CDR3 runs 15 residues. V lost 5 bases and J lost 6; bases outside the gene matches: 9. Full variable domain (outside the CDR3, taken from reference TRBV7-9 and TRBJ2-4): DTGVSQNPRHKITKRGQNVTFRCDPISEHNRLYWYRQTLGQGPEFLTYFQNEAQLEKSRLLSDRFSAERPKGSFSTLEIQRTEQGDSAMYLCASSLGSGTGNIQYFGAGTRLSVL.

The chain has TRBV25-1 and TRBJ1-4; D possibly corresponds to TRBD1 (6 bases). Germline-derived CDR1 and CDR2 are MGHDK and SYGVNS. This CDR3 has 17 residues. Trimming removed 1 base at V and 12 bases at J, with 24 bases between. This CDR3 is CASSESFEDSRGLELFF. The DNA for the CDR3 is TGTGCCAGCAGTGAATCATTCGAGGACAGCCGGGGACTGGAACTGTTTTTT. Looking up the rest from reference TRBV25-1 and TRBJ1-4 gives the full variable domain: EADIYQTPRYLVIGTGKKITLECSQTMGHDKMYWYQQDPGMELHLIHYSYGVNSTEKGDLSSESTVSRIRTEHFPLTLESARPSHTSQYLCASSESFEDSRGLELFFGSGTQLSVL.

The chain uses TRBV3-1 and TRBJ1-6; D remains ambiguous. CDR3 length: 14 amino acids. Trimming removed 1 base from V and 7 bases from J, with 8 bases in between. Germline CDR1 and CDR2: LGHDT and YNNKEL (reference sequence). The CDR3 here is CASSQVQANSPLHF. The CDR3 region has the DNA TGTGCCAGCAGCCAAGTCCAGGCCAATTCACCCCTCCACTTT.

This clonotype was seen a single time. The CDR3 coding sequence is TGTGCCAGCAGACCTGGACAGGGTAATTCACCCCTCCACTTT. Protein sequence: CASRPGQGNSPLHF. V and J are TRBV6-5 and TRBJ1-6, with TRBD1 matching 8 bases. The CDR3 is 14 amino acids. The ends lost 6 bases at V and 6 bases at J; junction bases unmatched: 4. The germline V gene encodes CDR1 MNHEY and CDR2 SVGAGI.

DNA for the CDR3: TGTGCCACCCGTCAGGACAGGTCGGGGGAGCAGTACTTC. Protein product: CATRQDRSGEQYF. The gene calls are TRBV24-1 and TRBJ2-7; 7 bases map to TRBD1. With V trimmed by 9 bases and J by 7 bases, 11 bases remained unmatched. CDR3 length: 13 amino acids. Germline lookup yields CDR1 KGHDR and CDR2 SFDVKD.

The rearrangement links TRBV25-1 to TRBJ2-6, with D maybe TRBD1 (5 bases). Germline loops: CDR1 MGHDK, CDR2 SYGVNS. V gave up 3 bases and J gave up 2 bases, with 8 bases separating them. The CDR3 runs 15 residues. Here the CDR3 DNA reads TGTGCCAGCAGTGACTGGGGCCCTGGGGCCAACGTCCTGACTTTC. Protein: CASSDWGPGANVLTF.

This clonotype was recorded only once. The chain links TRBV12-3 or TRBV12-4 to TRBJ2-5; D is unclear. V lost 5 bases to trimming and J lost 3 bases, with 7 bases between them. The CDR3 consists of 12 residues. For the CDR3, the DNA is TGTGCCAGCAGTCTCCCAAAAGAGACCCAGTACTTC. Residues: CASSLPKETQYF.

The gene calls are TRBV14 and TRBJ1-2, with D unresolved. In germline, CDR1 is SGHDN, CDR2 FVKESK. V lost 5 bases, J lost 4 bases, and 8 bases lay in between. This CDR3 contains 12 residues. The CDR3 region is CASSETLYGYTF. For the CDR3, the DNA is TGTGCCAGCAGCGAAACCCTCTATGGCTACACCTTC.

The rearrangement links TRBV19 to TRBJ1-5; D unresolved. The CDR3 is 16 residues long. Trimming took 6 bases from V and 0 from J, leaving 15 bases between them. Germline CDR1 reads LNHDA; CDR2 reads SQIVND (reference sequence). CDR3: CASRGLQTDSNQPQHF. As DNA, the CDR3 is TGTGCCAGTAGAGGACTCCAGACTGATAGCAATCAGCCCCAGCATTTT.

This clonotype came up once. The CDR3 here is CASSQRVTRGRETQYF. The CDR3, as DNA: TGTGCCAGCAGTCAACGGGTGACAAGGGGCCGGGAGACCCAGTACTTC. This chain connects TRBV6-2 or TRBV6-3 to TRBJ2-5; a possible D gene is TRBD1 (5 bases). Germline V CDR1 and CDR2: MNHEY, SVGEGT. The germline V and J ends were trimmed by 5 bases and 5 bases, with 21 bases remaining between them. CDR3 length: 16 residues.

The table lists this clonotype with a count of one. The gene calls are TRBV4-2 and TRBJ1-1; TRBD1 matches at 7 bases. This CDR3 has 16 amino acids. Germline CDR1 reads LGHNA; CDR2 reads YNFKEQ. The V segment lost 2 bases and the J segment 1 base; nucleotides outside the gene matches: 7. The CDR3 here is CASSQSPDRPNTEAFF. CDR3 DNA sequence: TGTGCCAGCAGCCAATCCCCGGACAGGCCGAACACTGAAGCTTTCTTT.